This T cell receptor (beta chain) originates from a study of blood T cell repertoires in COVID-19. About the study: COVID-19 samples, acute and convalescent, were from the United States, Italy and Spain. Sample material is recorded as cDNA or gDNA derived from T cells, B-cell-depleted T cells, or PBMCs.

This CDR3 comprises 14 residues. Trimming stripped 2 bases from V and 0 bases from J, with 6 bases between. Germline assignment: CDR1 KGHDR and CDR2 SFDVKD. Original handling: Amplification of reference gene primers was used by the study to estimate nucleated cell counts. Assay: immunoSEQ multiplex PCR; the TCRdb copy retains only in-frame clones and omits some. V, J and clone size are those of that table, while D and trimming were read from the DNA. Here the sample spans about 190,000 clones, around nine tenths being singletons. While infection was still active, Seattle patients were enrolled and then followed longitudinally.

Sequencing used peripheral blood. This TCR was sampled from a woman between 65 and 79 years old with COVID-19, enrolled during active disease. The chain couples TRBV24-1 to TRBJ1-1; no reliable D call. CDR3 DNA: TGTGCCACCAGTGATTCAGCGATGAACACTGAAGCTTTCTTT. The encoded protein is CATSDSAMNTEAFF.